What follows are 26 T cell receptor beta chains derived from one specimen sequenced in a study of cytomegalovirus exposure and HLA in healthy donors. PCR employed 60 Vbeta and 13 Jbeta primers. Profiling relied on immunoSEQ multiplex PCR, and the TCRdb table lists in-frame clones only, not all of them. The repertoire holds around 150,000 clones, with about a tenth as singletons. Sample: PBMCs. All receptors come from a male donor in good health and CMV-seronegative.

This clone has a handful of counts. This sequence joins TRBV19 and TRBJ2-7; 8 bases match TRBD2. Germline trimming cut 5 bases from V and 5 bases from J; bases unmatched to any gene: 8. Per the germline V gene, CDR1 is LNHDA and CDR2 is SQIVND (reference sequence). The CDR3 loop spans 14 amino acids. In DNA, the CDR3 is TGTGCCAGTAGTGCATCTCGGGGGGGCGACGAGCAGTACTTC. Translated, it gives CASSASRGGDEQYF.

This chain links TRBV27 with TRBJ2-1; D is perhaps TRBD2 (6 bases). V was clipped by 8 bases and J by 0 bases, with 11 bases between them. The CDR3 totals 14 residues. Germline V lookup: CDR1 MNHEY, CDR2 SMNVEV (reference sequence). The CDR3 DNA is TGTGCCAGCGTGGGACTCAGCTCCTACAATGAGCAGTTCTTC. The encoded protein is CASVGLSSYNEQFF.

The rearrangement uses TRBV20-1 and TRBJ1-1; D not resolved. Trimming removed 7 bases at V and 9 bases at J, with 15 bases between. Looked up from germline, CDR1 is DFQATT and CDR2 is SNEGSKA (reference sequence). The CDR3 loop spans 11 amino acids. The chain's CDR3 is CSEGIGEKAFF. The DNA for the CDR3 is TGCAGTGAAGGGATCGGGGAAAAAGCTTTCTTT.

This clone showed up just a few times. The genes are TRBV6-5 and TRBJ1-2; 7 bases agree with TRBD1. This CDR3 is built from 15 residues. J gave up 4 bases and V 0 bases, and 5 bases lay outside the gene matches. Germline V gene data show CDR1 as MNHEY and CDR2 as SVGAGI. The CDR3 DNA follows: TGTGCCAGCAGTTACTCGAACAGGGGCCCCTATGGCTACACCTTC. It translates to CASSYSNRGPYGYTF.

This clone was detected only a few times. The J gene is TRBJ1-4, the V gene TRBV7-6, with D possibly matching TRBD1 (5 bases). The CDR3 has 15 residues. The V and J ends lost 5 bases and 7 bases respectively, with 17 bases between them. Per the germline V gene, CDR1 is SGHVS and CDR2 is FNYEAQ. CDR3 protein: CASSRSLGQSEKLFF. The CDR3 DNA reads TGTGCCAGCAGCCGGTCGTTGGGGCAAAGTGAAAAACTGTTTTTT.

The rearrangement uses TRBV28 and TRBJ1-3; TRBD1 matches 9 bases. The CDR3 extends over 16 amino acids. The V segment lost 2 bases and the J segment 5 bases; nucleotides outside the gene matches: 7. The germline gives CDR1 MDHEN, CDR2 SYDVKM. The CDR3 loop reads CASSLPLTGGRNTIYF. CDR3 nucleotides: TGTGCCAGCAGTTTACCCCTGACAGGGGGGAGAAACACCATATATTTT.

J is TRBJ2-5 and V is TRBV19; possibly TRBD1 for D (6 bases). The CDR3 has 12 amino acids. Trimming left V 5 bases short and J 4 bases short, with 8 bases between. From germline, CDR1 is LNHDA and CDR2 SQIVND (reference sequence). CDR3 loop: CASSSRGETQYF. CDR3 in DNA: TGTGCCAGTAGTTCCAGGGGAGAGACCCAGTACTTC.

The V and J genes are TRBV27 and TRBJ2-7; D might be TRBD1 (6 bases). The CDR3 totals 14 residues. V was pared by 1 base and J by 6 bases, with 13 bases between. Germline assignment: CDR1 MNHEY and CDR2 SMNVEV (reference sequence). The DNA of the CDR3 is TGTGCCAGCAGTTTATACAGGGTTCCCCTCGAGCAGTACTTC. It yields the protein CASSLYRVPLEQYF.

The genes are TRBV4-3 and TRBJ1-1; a possible D gene is TRBD1 (6 bases). The CDR3 has 14 amino acids. Per germline, CDR1 LGHNA and CDR2 YSLEER. V was clipped by 3 bases and J by 3 bases, with 11 bases between them. The CDR3 here is CASSQMDSYTEAFF. The CDR3, as DNA: TGCGCCAGCAGCCAGATGGACAGCTACACTGAAGCTTTCTTT.

CDR3 region: CASSFLQGQGDGYTF. The CDR3 DNA follows: TGTGCCAGCAGCTTTTTGCAGGGTCAGGGGGATGGCTACACCTTC. The chain employs TRBV11-2 and TRBJ1-2; the match to TRBD1 covers 7 bases. With V trimmed by 3 bases and J by 6 bases, 10 bases remained unmatched. CDR3 size: 15 residues. Germline lookup yields CDR1 SGHAT and CDR2 FQNNGV.

Only a few counts were recorded for this clone. The chain joins TRBV15 to TRBJ1-4; 7 positions match TRBD1. Germline lookup yields CDR1 LNHNV and CDR2 YYDKDF (reference sequence). The CDR3 runs 17 residues. V shed 0 bases and J 4 bases; nucleotides not matched to a gene: 8. As DNA, the CDR3 is TGTGCCACCAGCAGAGAGAGGGGGCTAAGGGGTAATGAAAAACTGTTTTTT. Translating it yields CATSRERGLRGNEKLFF.

A remark on this clone: Sequence at one end of the junction differs from germline and may be a read error. The rearrangement links TRBV7-7 to TRBJ1-5, with no clear D. CDR1 is SSHAT, CDR2 FNYEAQ, per germline (reference sequence). The CDR3 has 13 amino acids. CDR3: CASSLPGRRPQHF. CDR3 sequence (DNA): TGTGCTAGCAGCTTACCGGGTCGGAGGCCCCAGCATTTT.

Of note for this clone: An end of the junction differs from the germline gene, which may be a read error. The rearrangement uses TRBV7-7 and TRBJ1-2, with TRBD1 as a possible D gene (5 bases). CDR3 length equals 15 residues. Germline V gives CDR1 SSHAT, CDR2 FNYEAQ (reference sequence). As DNA, the CDR3 is TGTGCTAGCAGCTCCCAAATGACAGCACTGTATGGCTACACCTTC. Protein product: CASSSQMTALYGYTF.

The V gene is TRBV7-8, the J gene TRBJ2-3, with D maybe TRBD1 (6 bases). CDR3 size: 14 residues. Trimming cost V 1 base and J 8 bases, with 13 bases left between them. The germline V gene has CDR1 SGHVS and CDR2 FQNEAQ. In DNA, the CDR3 is TGTGCCAGCAGCTTAGGGTCGGGACAAGCTACGCAGTATTTT. Translation: CASSLGSGQATQYF.

In this sample, this clone turned up a few times. The V and J genes are TRBV4-1 and TRBJ2-1; 8 bases map to TRBD2. V was clipped by 5 bases and J by 9 bases; unmatched bases: 15. The CDR3 covers 16 residues. Germline V gives CDR1 MGHRA, CDR2 YSYEKL. The CDR3 sequence is CASSAQPGLDSSEQFF. The CDR3 bases are TGCGCCAGCAGCGCGCAACCGGGACTAGATTCATCTGAGCAGTTCTTC.

Comment on this clone: Other DNA variants within this sample encode the same CDR3. The chain uses TRBV6-1 and TRBJ1-5; tentative D call: TRBD1 (5 bases). The CDR3 is 14 residues long. V lost 8 bases, J lost 1 base, and 12 bases lay in between. Germline V gives CDR1 MNHNS, CDR2 SASEGT. In DNA form, the CDR3 reads TGTGCCAGCCACTGGGGGGGAAGCAATCAGCCCCAGCATTTT. This codes for CASHWGGSNQPQHF.

The chain joins TRBV5-6 to TRBJ2-7; 7 nucleotides agree with TRBD1. The V gene's germline CDR1 is SGHDT and CDR2 YYEEEE. The CDR3 is 13 amino acids. J lost 7 bases, V lost 5 bases, and 9 bases had no gene match. Here the CDR3 DNA reads TGTGCCAGCAGGGGACAGCACCTCGGGGAGCAGTACTTC. It is translated as CASRGQHLGEQYF.

With regard to this clone: Mismatch with germline at one junction end may stem from a read error. This rearrangement joins TRBV7-2 to TRBJ1-1; no clear D gene. The CDR3 length is 14 residues. CDR1 and CDR2 (germline): SGHTA, FQGNSA. Here the CDR3 reads CASRLVEMNTEAFF. In DNA form, the CDR3 reads TGTGCCAGCAGATTAGTTGAGATGAACACTGAAGCTTTCTTT.

This chain links TRBV19 with TRBJ2-1, with D tentatively TRBD1 (6 bases). In germline, CDR1 is LNHDA, CDR2 SQIVND (reference sequence). V was pared by 3 bases and J by 5 bases, with 14 bases between. CDR3 length: 15 amino acids. The CDR3 region has the DNA TGTGCCAGTAGTATGGACAGTTACGGGGACAATGAGCAGTTCTTC. This encodes CASSMDSYGDNEQFF.

V is TRBV27 and J is TRBJ2-7; 7 bases fit TRBD1. The germline V gene has CDR1 MNHEY and CDR2 SMNVEV (reference sequence). J lost 0 bases, V lost 6 bases, and 8 bases had no gene match. The CDR3 totals 15 residues. The CDR3 DNA is TGTGCCAGCAGATTAACCGGGACAGCCTCCTACGAGCAGTACTTC. This sequence encodes CASRLTGTASYEQYF.

V and J are TRBV4-3 and TRBJ1-2; no reliable D call. The CDR3 has 15 residues. Per the germline V gene, CDR1 is LGHNA and CDR2 is YSLEER. V dropped 0 bases and J dropped 4 bases, with 12 bases sitting between them. The CDR3 sequence is CASSQDPQAAYGYTF. The CDR3, as DNA: TGCGCCAGCAGCCAAGATCCTCAGGCTGCCTATGGCTACACCTTC.

This clone was counted a few times. The chain joins TRBV19 to TRBJ1-4, with 12 bases aligning to TRBD1. CDR1 and CDR2 (germline): LNHDA, SQIVND (reference sequence). CDR3 length: 21 amino acids. With V trimmed by 4 bases and J by 2 bases, 17 bases remained unmatched. The CDR3 spells CASSRQGQGATIFLTNEKLFF. The CDR3 nucleotides are TGTGCCAGTAGTAGACAGGGACAGGGGGCGACTATTTTTCTTACTAATGAAAAACTGTTTTTT. The whole variable domain, filled in from reference TRBV19 and TRBJ1-4, reads DGGITQSPKYLFRKEGQNVTLSCEQNLNHDAMYWYRQDPGQGLRLIYYSQIVNDFQKGDIAEGYSVSREKKESFPLTVTSAQKNPTAFYLCASSRQGQGATIFLTNEKLFFGSGTQLSVL.

V and J are TRBV28 and TRBJ1-1; TRBD1 matches 8 bases. The ends lost 6 bases at V and 1 base at J; junction bases unmatched: 7. Germline values: CDR1 MDHEN, CDR2 SYDVKM. The CDR3 sequence is 15 residues long. The CDR3 region is CASSLRTGQNTEAFF. The CDR3 bases are TGTGCCAGCAGCTTACGGACAGGGCAGAACACTGAAGCTTTCTTT.

This sequence joins TRBV10-3 and TRBJ1-1, with D possibly being TRBD1 (5 bases). Germline V gene lookup returns CDR1 ENHRY and CDR2 SYGVKD. The CDR3 length is 16 residues. Trimming took 7 bases from V and 4 from J, leaving 22 bases between them. CDR3 in amino acids: CAITRRTRDGVTEAFF. In DNA, the CDR3 is TGTGCCATCACCCGCCGGACCAGGGATGGGGTCACTGAAGCTTTCTTT.

The gene calls are TRBV4-3 and TRBJ1-5; 7 nucleotides match TRBD1. The CDR3 has 16 residues. V shed 1 base, J shed 0 bases, and the junction held 3 bases outside the gene matches. CDR1 and CDR2 from the germline V gene are LGHNA and YSLEER. The CDR3 sequence: CASSQGWDSSNQPQHF. CDR3 DNA sequence: TGCGCCAGCAGCCAAGGGTGGGACAGTAGCAATCAGCCCCAGCATTTT.

The V and J genes are TRBV28 and TRBJ1-2; 8 bases are a match to TRBD1. The junction had 10 bases not matched to a gene; V was cut back by 5 bases and J by 8 bases. The CDR3 contains 14 residues. The germline gives CDR1 MDHEN, CDR2 SYDVKM. The CDR3 sequence: CASSPTDRGGGYTF. The DNA of the CDR3 is TGTGCCAGCAGTCCCACAGACAGGGGAGGCGGCTACACCTTC.